These 18 T cell receptor beta chains originate from one sample sequenced in a study of T-cell reconstitution after alpha-beta-depleted transplantation in children. A TCRbeta library incorporating unique molecular identifiers was prepared. TCRdb reprocessed the PCR reads via MiXCR and lists one record per CDR3 protein. Of 780,000 or so distinct CDR3 sequences in the sample, about 16% were seen once. Sequences were derived from PBMCs, mostly from graft donor cells, sampled 360 days after TCRalphabeta/CD19-depleted stem cell transplant. The receptors were gathered from a male patient between 10 and 17 years old who had a stem cell transplant for acute lymphoblastic leukemia, so the T cells may come from the graft donor.

In this sample, this clonotype turned up a few times. The chain combines TRBV15 with TRBJ2-3, with unresolved D. The germline gives CDR1 LNHNV, CDR2 YYDKDF (reference sequence). The ends were cut back, 0 bases at V and 4 bases at J, with 11 bases in the middle. The CDR3 covers 15 residues. Here the CDR3 DNA reads TGTGCCACCAGCAGAGATCCGCGGACCTCAGATACGCAGTATTTT. It specifies CATSRDPRTSDTQYF.

This clonotype was seen only once. It may be a read error: a sequence one base away is much more abundant. Because the CDR3 is missing its conserved closing phenylalanine or tryptophan, this is likely a read error. The V and J genes are TRBV18 and TRBJ1-1; possible D gene TRBD1, 6 bases. Germline lookup yields CDR1 KGHSH and CDR2 LQKENI. CDR3 length: 12 residues. Between the trimmed V and J ends, which lost 4 bases and 11 bases, there was a span of 14 bases. The CDR3, as DNA: TGTGCCAGCTCACTATCAGGGGCAGACGCTTTCTAT. Protein product: CASSLSGADAFY.

The sample holds a few counts of this clonotype. V is TRBV10-1 and J is TRBJ2-1; 10 nucleotides line up with TRBD2. With V trimmed by 6 bases and J by 4 bases, 6 bases remained unmatched. CDR1 and CDR2 (germline): WNHNN, SYGVQD (reference sequence). This CDR3 region has 15 residues. CDR3 sequence reads: CASRPTSGLYNEQFF. CDR3 coding DNA: TGCGCCAGCAGGCCGACTAGCGGGCTTTACAATGAGCAGTTCTTC.

This clonotype was observed a few times. This chain connects TRBV7-9 to TRBJ2-3; no clear D gene. CDR3 size: 12 residues. Germline lookup yields CDR1 SEHNR and CDR2 FQNEAQ (reference sequence). Trimming shortened V by 7 bases and J by 4 bases, and 9 bases separated the two germline ends. The CDR3 sequence is CASISGADTQYF. In DNA, the CDR3 is TGTGCCAGCATCTCGGGTGCAGATACGCAGTATTTT.

The chain is built from TRBV7-2 and TRBJ2-7; 12 bases align to TRBD2. With V trimmed by 5 bases and J by 5 bases, 10 bases remained unmatched. Germline-derived CDR1 and CDR2 are SGHTA and FQGNSA. The CDR3 has 16 amino acids. CDR3 DNA: TGTGCCAGCAGCCAGTGGACTAGCGGGATTGGTGACGAGCAGTACTTC. It translates to CASSQWTSGIGDEQYF.

This clonotype was counted between two and nine times. This chain connects TRBV20-1 to TRBJ2-5, with 8 nucleotides matching TRBD1. CDR3 length equals 12 residues. V was clipped by 7 bases and J by 5 bases; unmatched bases: 6. Per the germline V gene, CDR1 is DFQATT and CDR2 is SNEGSKA (reference sequence). Here the CDR3 DNA reads TGCAGTGTCGACAGGGGTGAGGAGACCCAGTACTTC. Translated, it gives CSVDRGEETQYF.

This clonotype was detected only a few times. The junction departs from the called germline gene at one end, perhaps through a read error. This sequence joins TRBV9 and TRBJ2-1; 8 nucleotides match TRBD2. Germline V gene sequence: CDR1 SGDLS, CDR2 YYNGEE. CDR3 length: 16 amino acids. The DNA for the CDR3 is TGTGCCAGCAGCGTGCTGACGGGAGGGACCTACCATGAGCAGTTCTTC. This gives the protein CASSVLTGGTYHEQFF.

CDR3 in DNA: TGCGCCAGCAGCCAAGACCCTCCGGTAGTTACCTACGAGCAGTACTTC. Translation gives CASSQDPPVVTYEQYF. The chain joins TRBV4-1 to TRBJ2-7; no definite D call. Looked up from germline, CDR1 is MGHRA and CDR2 is YSYEKL. The germline V and J ends were trimmed by 0 bases and 2 bases, with 14 bases remaining between them. The CDR3 is 16 amino acids.

This clonotype was seen a few times. The chain recombines TRBV6-7 with TRBJ2-7; TRBD1 aligns across 12 bases. TRBV6-7 has ORF status, its function being uncertain. There are 15 residues in the CDR3. V lost 2 bases to trimming and J lost 12 bases; unmatched junction nucleotides: 11. In DNA form, the CDR3 reads TGTGCCAGCAGTTACGGACCGGGACAGGGGGCAAAAGGGTACTTC. It encodes CASSYGPGQGAKGYF.

The chain uses TRBV7-2 and TRBJ1-2; possible D gene TRBD1, 6 bases. Trimming took 1 base from V and 2 from J, leaving 11 bases between them. Germline lookup yields CDR1 SGHTA and CDR2 FQGNSA. This CDR3 contains 15 residues. The CDR3 here is CASSLVEGGNYGYTF. The CDR3 DNA follows: TGTGCCAGCAGCTTAGTGGAGGGGGGGAACTATGGCTACACCTTC. The variable domain in full, completed from reference TRBV7-2 and TRBJ1-2, reads GAGVSQSPSNKVTEKGKDVELRCDPISGHTALYWYRQSLGQGLEFLIYFQGNSAPDKSGLPSDRFSAERTGGSVSTLTIQRTQQEDSAVYLCASSLVEGGNYGYTFGSGTRLTVV.

This clonotype was seen only a few times. The chain employs TRBV20-1 and TRBJ2-7, with 9 bases identical to TRBD2. After removal of 3 bases from V and 4 bases from J, the junction contained 10 bases not matched to a gene. The CDR3 is 15 amino acids. Per germline, CDR1 DFQATT and CDR2 SNEGSKA (reference sequence). CDR3 bases: TGCAGTGCTAGGTCATTAGCGGGAGTGTCATACGAGCAGTACTTC. This encodes CSARSLAGVSYEQYF.

This clonotype has just a few counts. J is TRBJ1-2 and V is TRBV5-1; D ambiguous. CDR3 length: 12 amino acids. V dropped 0 bases and J dropped 8 bases, with 8 bases sitting between them. CDR1 is SGHRS and CDR2 is YFSETQ in the germline V gene. CDR3 region: CASSLDGWGYTF. CDR3 coding DNA: TGCGCCAGCAGCTTGGACGGATGGGGCTACACCTTC.

This clonotype was seen a handful of times. This chain uses TRBV5-5 with TRBJ2-1; 11 bases map to TRBD2. This CDR3 spans 15 amino acids. J lost 9 bases, V lost 1 base, and 6 bases had no gene match. CDR1 and CDR2 (germline): SGHKS, YYEKEE (reference sequence). The CDR3 sequence: CASSLLLAGDVEQFF. As DNA, the CDR3 is TGTGCCAGCAGCTTGTTACTAGCGGGAGACGTTGAGCAGTTCTTC. Combining the CDR3 with reference TRBV5-5 and TRBJ2-1 gives the whole variable domain DAGVTQSPTHLIKTRGQQVTLRCSPISGHKSVSWYQQVLGQGPQFIFQYYEKEERGRGNFPDRFSARQFPNYSSELNVNALLLGDSALYLCASSLLLAGDVEQFFGPGTRLTVL.

This clonotype was seen many times. Here the CDR3 reads CASSLRGLAYNEQFF. The DNA of the CDR3 is TGCGCCAGCAGCCTCCGGGGACTAGCCTACAATGAGCAGTTCTTC. The chain couples TRBV5-1 to TRBJ2-1, with TRBD2 matching over 8 bases. The V gene end was trimmed by 4 bases and the J gene end by 2 bases; junction bases not matched to a gene: 5. CDR3 length: 15 residues. Looked up from germline, CDR1 is SGHRS and CDR2 is YFSETQ. The entire variable domain, with the rest obtained from reference TRBV5-1 and TRBJ2-1, is as follows: KAGVTQTPRYLIKTRGQQVTLSCSPISGHRSVSWYQQTPGQGLQFLFEYFSETQRNKGNFPGRFSGRQFSNSRSEMNVSTLELGDSALYLCASSLRGLAYNEQFFGPGTRLTVL.

J is TRBJ2-1 and V is TRBV7-3; 11 nucleotides line up with TRBD2. Germline V lookup: CDR1 SGHTA, CDR2 FQGTGA. J lost 4 bases, V lost 5 bases, and 13 bases had no gene match. The CDR3 has 18 amino acids. This CDR3 reads CASSPSGTSGPFYNEQFF. The CDR3 nucleotides read TGTGCCAGCAGCCCCTCCGGGACTAGCGGTCCATTTTACAATGAGCAGTTCTTC.

This chain connects TRBV19 to TRBJ1-1; no clear D. This CDR3 spans 19 amino acids. Looked up from germline, CDR1 is LNHDA and CDR2 is SQIVND (reference sequence). V was shortened by 5 bases and J by 4 bases, with 29 bases between the two germline ends. CDR3 loop: CASSSPRAPPGLTGTEAFF. CDR3 coding DNA: TGTGCCAGTAGTTCTCCTCGGGCCCCCCCGGGCCTTACGGGCACTGAAGCTTTCTTT.

The sample holds a few counts of this clonotype. The chain uses TRBV2 and TRBJ2-2; TRBD1 is a possible D gene (5 bases). Trimming took off 7 bases at V and 2 bases at J, with 11 bases between the two ends. The CDR3 is 14 residues long. The germline V gene encodes CDR1 SNHLY and CDR2 FYNNEI. The CDR3 DNA is TGTGCCAGCACCCGACAGCACAACACCGGGGAGCTGTTTTTT. This translates into CASTRQHNTGELFF.

The rearrangement uses TRBV20-1 and TRBJ2-7, with 7 bases identical to TRBD1. CDR1 is DFQATT and CDR2 is SNEGSKA in the germline V gene (reference sequence). The CDR3 is made up of 11 amino acids. V gave up 5 bases and J gave up 12 bases; unmatched junction bases: 10. The CDR3 coding sequence is TGCAGTGCTGAGGGACAGAGAGGTCTGTACTTC. As protein: CSAEGQRGLYF.